This is a list of T cell receptor beta chains from one sample in a study of blood T cell repertoires in COVID-19. TCRdb keeps only in-frame clones here, not all; method: immunoSEQ multiplex PCR. The sample yields about 270,000 clones, roughly nine tenths seen once. The material sequenced was peripheral blood. These receptors were obtained from a man aged 45-65 years with acute or convalescent COVID-19. Both conserved end residues are part of each CDR3. Each record gives: clone size, V gene, D gene, J gene, CDR3 DNA, CDR3 protein. The D gene is left open where the match is weak. Clone size appears in some rows only: once, few, many, or a class for an expanded clone.

abundance: -; v_gene: TRBV14; d_gene: -; j_gene: TRBJ1-5; CDR3nt: TGTGCCAGCAGCCGACAGGTTAATCAGCCCCAGCATTTT; CDR3aa: CASSRQVNQPQHF
abundance: -; v_gene: TRBV27; d_gene: -; j_gene: TRBJ2-3; CDR3nt: TGTGCCAGCAGTTTTCTCCGGCAGCGTGGGGGGATCACAGATACGCAGTATTTT; CDR3aa: CASSFLRQRGGITDTQYF
abundance: -; v_gene: TRBV10-1; d_gene: -; j_gene: TRBJ1-6; CDR3nt: TGCGCCAGCAGTGAGTCCCCTGAGTCACCCCTCCACTTT; CDR3aa: CASSESPESPLHF
abundance: -; v_gene: TRBV5-6; d_gene: TRBD1; j_gene: TRBJ1-1; CDR3nt: TGTGCCAGCAGCTTGATGCAGGGGGCGGCCACTGAAGCTTTCTTT; CDR3aa: CASSLMQGAATEAFF
abundance: -; v_gene: TRBV7-8; d_gene: -; j_gene: TRBJ2-7; CDR3nt: TGTGCCAGCACCCCGGAGGCGCTTCCCTACGAGCAGTACTTC; CDR3aa: CASTPEALPYEQYF
abundance: once; v_gene: TRBV10-2; d_gene: -; j_gene: TRBJ1-2; CDR3nt: TGCGCCAGCAGTGAGTCAAGGGGTAATGGCTACACCTTC; CDR3aa: CASSESRGNGYTF
abundance: -; v_gene: TRBV5-5; d_gene: TRBD2; j_gene: TRBJ2-1; CDR3nt: TGTGCCAGCAGCTCAGGACTAGCGGGGGGATACTACAATGAGCAGTTCTTC; CDR3aa: CASSSGLAGGYYNEQFF
abundance: -; v_gene: TRBV5-1; d_gene: TRBD1; j_gene: TRBJ1-4; CDR3nt: TGCGCCAGCAGCTTGGGACAGGGTCGGGAAAAACTGTTTTTT; CDR3aa: CASSLGQGREKLFF
abundance: -; v_gene: TRBV2; d_gene: TRBD1; j_gene: TRBJ1-6; CDR3nt: TGTGCCAGCAGGGGGCAGGGGGTCCGACGTGGCTCACCCCTCCACTTT; CDR3aa: CASRGQGVRRGSPLHF
abundance: -; v_gene: TRBV2; d_gene: TRBD2; j_gene: TRBJ2-2; CDR3nt: TGTGCCAGCAGTGAAGGGCAACTAGCGGGAACCGGGGAGCTGTTTTTT; CDR3aa: CASSEGQLAGTGELFF
abundance: -; v_gene: TRBV6-5; d_gene: -; j_gene: TRBJ1-1; CDR3nt: TGTGCCAGCAGTTACTCGTTGGGGGGATCGAACACTGAAGCTTTCTTT; CDR3aa: CASSYSLGGSNTEAFF
abundance: -; v_gene: TRBV6-1; d_gene: -; j_gene: TRBJ1-1; CDR3nt: TGTGCCAGCAGTGAACGAGGGAGGTCCGCCGGAGCTTTCTTT; CDR3aa: CASSERGRSAGAFF
abundance: -; v_gene: TRBV5-1; d_gene: -; j_gene: TRBJ1-2; CDR3nt: TGCGCCAGCAGCTTGGGAGAACGGGGGACCTATGGCTACACCTTC; CDR3aa: CASSLGERGTYGYTF
abundance: -; v_gene: TRBV4-1; d_gene: -; j_gene: TRBJ1-4; CDR3nt: TGCGCCAGCAGCCAAGATCCGGGTAATGAAAAACTGTTTTTT; CDR3aa: CASSQDPGNEKLFF
abundance: -; v_gene: TRBV18; d_gene: TRBD1; j_gene: TRBJ1-5; CDR3nt: TGTGCCAGCTCACACCGGGACAGACAATATAGCAATCAGCCCCAGCATTTT; CDR3aa: CASSHRDRQYSNQPQHF
abundance: many; v_gene: TRBV11-2; d_gene: -; j_gene: TRBJ2-7; CDR3nt: TGTGCCAGCAGAGGGAGTAGCGATTGGTACGAGCAGTACTTC; CDR3aa: CASRGSSDWYEQYF
abundance: -; v_gene: TRBV9; d_gene: TRBD2; j_gene: TRBJ2-3; CDR3nt: TGTGCCAGCAGCGTAGGGAGCGGGGGCACAGATACGCAGTATTTT; CDR3aa: CASSVGSGGTDTQYF
abundance: few; v_gene: TRBV18; d_gene: TRBD1; j_gene: TRBJ2-7; CDR3nt: TGTGCCAGCTCACCAATGGACAGGGACTACGAGCAGTACTTC; CDR3aa: CASSPMDRDYEQYF
abundance: -; v_gene: TRBV10-2; d_gene: -; j_gene: TRBJ2-1; CDR3nt: TGCGCCAGCAGCTCCCCCAGGGGACGGTCCTACAATGAGCAGTTCTTC; CDR3aa: CASSSPRGRSYNEQFF
abundance: -; v_gene: TRBV7-6; d_gene: -; j_gene: TRBJ1-1; CDR3nt: TGTGCCAGCAGCTTAGCAGTTGGGGGCCTGAACACTGAAGCTTTCTTT; CDR3aa: CASSLAVGGLNTEAFF
abundance: -; v_gene: TRBV10-3; d_gene: TRBD1; j_gene: TRBJ1-5; CDR3nt: TGTGCCATCAGTGTCCGGGGGGACAGGGACCAGCCCCAGCATTTT; CDR3aa: CAISVRGDRDQPQHF
abundance: -; v_gene: TRBV18; d_gene: TRBD1; j_gene: TRBJ1-1; CDR3nt: TGTGCCAGCTCACCCGGGACAGGGTTTGGTGAAGCTTTCTTT; CDR3aa: CASSPGTGFGEAFF
abundance: once; v_gene: TRBV29-1; d_gene: TRBD1; j_gene: TRBJ2-2; CDR3nt: TGCAGCGCTCGGACAGGGGTGCACGGGGAGCTGTTTTTT; CDR3aa: CSARTGVHGELFF
abundance: -; v_gene: TRBV10-2; d_gene: -; j_gene: TRBJ2-1; CDR3nt: TGCGCCAGCAGTGAGTGGGGCAGCTCCTACAATGAGCAGTTCTTC; CDR3aa: CASSEWGSSYNEQFF
abundance: -; v_gene: TRBV12-3/TRBV12-4; d_gene: -; j_gene: TRBJ1-2; CDR3nt: TGTGCCAGCAGTTTATACAGGGTTGGCTACACCTTC; CDR3aa: CASSLYRVGYTF
abundance: -; v_gene: TRBV19; d_gene: -; j_gene: TRBJ1-5; CDR3nt: TGTGCCAGTAGTCGCGCGGGTCCGGGGCCCCAGCATTTT; CDR3aa: CASSRAGPGPQHF
abundance: -; v_gene: TRBV10-3; d_gene: TRBD1; j_gene: TRBJ2-7; CDR3nt: TGTGCCATCAGTGAGTCCCAGACAGGGTGGCGCGAGCAGTACTTC; CDR3aa: CAISESQTGWREQYF
abundance: -; v_gene: TRBV20-1; d_gene: -; j_gene: TRBJ2-1; CDR3nt: TGCAGTGCTGAGGACTTTGAGCAGTTCTTC; CDR3aa: CSAEDFEQFF
abundance: -; v_gene: TRBV18; d_gene: -; j_gene: TRBJ1-5; CDR3nt: TGTGCCAGCTCAACGGGCGAGGGACAGCCCCAGCATTTT; CDR3aa: CASSTGEGQPQHF
abundance: -; v_gene: TRBV7-2; d_gene: -; j_gene: TRBJ2-1; CDR3nt: TGTGCCAGCAGCTTAGACTTTAGCTCCTACAATGAGCAGTTCTTC; CDR3aa: CASSLDFSSYNEQFF
abundance: -; v_gene: TRBV19; d_gene: TRBD2; j_gene: TRBJ2-1; CDR3nt: TGTGCCAGTAGCCCCCCCGGAGCGGGGGGGTACAATGAGCAGTTCTTC; CDR3aa: CASSPPGAGGYNEQFF
abundance: -; v_gene: TRBV15; d_gene: -; j_gene: TRBJ1-6; CDR3nt: TGTGCCACCAGAAGGCAGACGGCGGGAGATTCACCCCTCCACTTT; CDR3aa: CATRRQTAGDSPLHF
abundance: once; v_gene: TRBV6-5; d_gene: -; j_gene: TRBJ2-7; CDR3nt: TGTGCCAGCAGTTACTACAGGGCCCCCTCCTACGAGCAGTACTTC; CDR3aa: CASSYYRAPSYEQYF
abundance: -; v_gene: TRBV5-6; d_gene: -; j_gene: TRBJ1-1; CDR3nt: TGTGCCAGCAGCTTGGTCGGAGGCTTGAACACTGAAGCTTTCTTT; CDR3aa: CASSLVGGLNTEAFF
abundance: -; v_gene: TRBV15; d_gene: TRBD1; j_gene: TRBJ2-1; CDR3nt: TGTGCCATACAGGGGGCGAGGTACAATGAGCAGTTCTTC; CDR3aa: CAIQGARYNEQFF
abundance: -; v_gene: TRBV11-2; d_gene: TRBD1; j_gene: TRBJ2-5; CDR3nt: TGTGCCAGCAGCCGGGACAGGGGGCCGGAGACCCAGTACTTC; CDR3aa: CASSRDRGPETQYF
abundance: -; v_gene: TRBV7-9; d_gene: -; j_gene: TRBJ2-7; CDR3nt: TGTGCCAGCAGCCCGGGTCCCTACGAGCAGTACTTC; CDR3aa: CASSPGPYEQYF
abundance: few; v_gene: TRBV4-1; d_gene: TRBD1; j_gene: TRBJ2-7; CDR3nt: TGCGCCAGCAGCCAAGCTCCGGGACAGGGATTTCGCGAGCAGTACTTC; CDR3aa: CASSQAPGQGFREQYF
abundance: -; v_gene: TRBV30; d_gene: -; j_gene: TRBJ2-7; CDR3nt: TGTGCCTGGGACAACCCCAACGCCGAGCAGTACTTC; CDR3aa: CAWDNPNAEQYF
abundance: once; v_gene: TRBV6-6; d_gene: TRBD2; j_gene: TRBJ2-1; CDR3nt: TGTGCCAGCAGTTACTCTACTAGCGGGGGGCAGCAGTTCTTC; CDR3aa: CASSYSTSGGQQFF